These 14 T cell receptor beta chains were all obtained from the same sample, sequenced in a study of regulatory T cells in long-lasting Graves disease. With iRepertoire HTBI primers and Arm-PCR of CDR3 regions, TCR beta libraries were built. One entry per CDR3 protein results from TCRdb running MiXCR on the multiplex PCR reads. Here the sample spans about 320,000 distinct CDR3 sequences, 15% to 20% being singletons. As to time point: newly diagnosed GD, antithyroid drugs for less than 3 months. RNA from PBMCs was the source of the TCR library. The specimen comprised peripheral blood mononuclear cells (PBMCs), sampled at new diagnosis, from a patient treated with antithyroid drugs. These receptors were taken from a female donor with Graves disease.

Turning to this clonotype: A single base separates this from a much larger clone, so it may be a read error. The CDR3 protein is CTSSPSRREQYF. The CDR3 DNA is TGTACCAGCAGCCCCAGTAGGCGCGAGCAGTACTTC. The chain has TRBV11-2 and TRBJ2-7; D is unresolved. Germline V gene lookup returns CDR1 SGHAT and CDR2 FQNNGV. The CDR3 totals 12 residues. Drawing the rest from reference TRBV11-2 and TRBJ2-7, the complete variable domain is EAGVAQSPRYKIIEKRQSVAFWCNPISGHATLYWYQQILGQGPKLLIQFQNNGVVDDSQLPKDRFSAERLKGVDSTLKIQPAKLEDSAVYLCTSSPSRREQYFGPGTRLTVT.

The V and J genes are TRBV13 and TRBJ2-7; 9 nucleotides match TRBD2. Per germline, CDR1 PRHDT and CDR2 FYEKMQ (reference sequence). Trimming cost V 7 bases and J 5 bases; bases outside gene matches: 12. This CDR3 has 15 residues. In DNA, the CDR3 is TGTGCCAGCACCTCCCTTGGCGGGAGGGTAAACGAGCAGTACTTC. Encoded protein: CASTSLGGRVNEQYF.

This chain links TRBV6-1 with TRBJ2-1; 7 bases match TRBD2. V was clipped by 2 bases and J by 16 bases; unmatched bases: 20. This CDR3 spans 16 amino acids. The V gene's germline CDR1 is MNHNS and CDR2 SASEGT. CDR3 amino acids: CASSENPPGSGSSGFF. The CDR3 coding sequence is TGTGCCAGCAGTGAAAACCCTCCGGGTAGCGGGTCGTCTGGTTTCTTC.

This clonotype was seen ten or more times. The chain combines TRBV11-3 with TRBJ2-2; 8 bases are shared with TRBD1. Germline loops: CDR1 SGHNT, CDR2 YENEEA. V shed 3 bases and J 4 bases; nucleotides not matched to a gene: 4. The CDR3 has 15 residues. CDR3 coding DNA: TGTGCCAGCAGCTTTACAGGGGGTTTCACCGGGGAGCTGTTTTTT. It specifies CASSFTGGFTGELFF.

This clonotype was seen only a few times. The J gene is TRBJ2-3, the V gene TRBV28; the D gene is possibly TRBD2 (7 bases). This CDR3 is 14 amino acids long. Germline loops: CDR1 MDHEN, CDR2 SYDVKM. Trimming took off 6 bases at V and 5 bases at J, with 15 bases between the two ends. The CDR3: CASSMGGAGDTQYF. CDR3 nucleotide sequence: TGTGCCAGCAGCATGGGGGGGGCAGGAGATACGCAGTATTTT.

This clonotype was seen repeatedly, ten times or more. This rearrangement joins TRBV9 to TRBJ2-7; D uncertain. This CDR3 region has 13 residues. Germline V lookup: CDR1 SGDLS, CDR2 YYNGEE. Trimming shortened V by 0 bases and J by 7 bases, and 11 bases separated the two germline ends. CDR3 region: CASSVAYTGEQYF. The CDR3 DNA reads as TGTGCCAGCAGCGTAGCGTACACCGGTGAGCAGTACTTC.

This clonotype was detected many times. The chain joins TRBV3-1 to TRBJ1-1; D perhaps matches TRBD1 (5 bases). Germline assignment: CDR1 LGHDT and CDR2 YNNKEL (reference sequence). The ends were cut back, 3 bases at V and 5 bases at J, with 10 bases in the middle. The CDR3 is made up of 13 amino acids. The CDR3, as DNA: TGTGCCAGCAGCCACCAGGGAGGGACTGAAGCTTTCTTT. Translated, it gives CASSHQGGTEAFF.

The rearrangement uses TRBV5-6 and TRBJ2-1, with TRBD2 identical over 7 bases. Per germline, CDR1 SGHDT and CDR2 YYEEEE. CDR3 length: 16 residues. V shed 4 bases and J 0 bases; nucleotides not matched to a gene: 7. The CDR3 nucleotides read TGTGCCAGCAGCACAATGGGGGGGAGCTCCTACAATGAGCAGTTCTTC. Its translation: CASSTMGGSSYNEQFF.

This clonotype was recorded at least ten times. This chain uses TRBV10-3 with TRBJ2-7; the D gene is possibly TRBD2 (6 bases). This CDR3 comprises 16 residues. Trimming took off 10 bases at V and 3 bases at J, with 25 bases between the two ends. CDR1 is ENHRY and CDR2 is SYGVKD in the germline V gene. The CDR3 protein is CATDKGGAGTVYEQYF. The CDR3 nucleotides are TGTGCCACCGACAAAGGAGGGGCAGGAACGGTCTACGAGCAGTACTTC.

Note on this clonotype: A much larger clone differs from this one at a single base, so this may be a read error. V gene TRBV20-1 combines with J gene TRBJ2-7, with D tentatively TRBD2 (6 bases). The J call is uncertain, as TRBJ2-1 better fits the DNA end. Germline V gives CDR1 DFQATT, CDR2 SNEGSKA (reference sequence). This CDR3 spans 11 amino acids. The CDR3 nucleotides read TGCAGTGCTAGGGGGGGTCACGAGCAGTTCTTC. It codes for CSARGGHEQFF.

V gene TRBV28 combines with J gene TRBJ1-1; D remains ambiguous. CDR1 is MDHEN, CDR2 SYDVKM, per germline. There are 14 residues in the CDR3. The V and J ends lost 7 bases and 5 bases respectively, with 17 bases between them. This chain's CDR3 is CASTWARGRTEAFF. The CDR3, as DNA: TGTGCCAGCACCTGGGCCCGAGGCCGAACTGAAGCTTTCTTT.

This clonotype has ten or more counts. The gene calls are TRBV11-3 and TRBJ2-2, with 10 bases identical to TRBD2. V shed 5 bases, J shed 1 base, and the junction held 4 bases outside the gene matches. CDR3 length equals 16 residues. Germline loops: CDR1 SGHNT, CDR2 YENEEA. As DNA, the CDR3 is TGTGCCAGCAGCCGACGGACTAGCGGGAACACCGGGGAGCTGTTTTTT. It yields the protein CASSRRTSGNTGELFF.

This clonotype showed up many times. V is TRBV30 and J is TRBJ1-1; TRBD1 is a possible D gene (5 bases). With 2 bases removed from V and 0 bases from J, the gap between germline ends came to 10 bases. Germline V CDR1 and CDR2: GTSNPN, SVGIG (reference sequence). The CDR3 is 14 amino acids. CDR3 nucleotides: TGTGCCTGGAGTCCGGGGACGGTGAACACTGAAGCTTTCTTT. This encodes CAWSPGTVNTEAFF.

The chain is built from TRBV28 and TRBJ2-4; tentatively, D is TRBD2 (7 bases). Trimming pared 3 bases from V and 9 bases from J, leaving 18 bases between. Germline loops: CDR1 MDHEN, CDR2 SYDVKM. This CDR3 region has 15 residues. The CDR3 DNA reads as TGTGCCAGCAGTTTGGGGGGGGGCCCCGCAGGCATTCAGTACTTC. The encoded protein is CASSLGGGPAGIQYF.